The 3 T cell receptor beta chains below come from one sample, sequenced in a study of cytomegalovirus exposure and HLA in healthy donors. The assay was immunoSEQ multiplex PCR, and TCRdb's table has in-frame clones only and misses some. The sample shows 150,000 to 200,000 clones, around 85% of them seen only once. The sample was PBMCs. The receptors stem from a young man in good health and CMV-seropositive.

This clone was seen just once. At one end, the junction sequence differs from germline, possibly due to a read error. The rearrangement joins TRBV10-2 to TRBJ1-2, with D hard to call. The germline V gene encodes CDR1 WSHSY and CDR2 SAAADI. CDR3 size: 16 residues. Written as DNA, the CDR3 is TGCGCCAGCAGTGATCGGTTGGCAGTAGCTAATTATGGCTACACCTTC. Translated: CASSDRLAVANYGYTF.

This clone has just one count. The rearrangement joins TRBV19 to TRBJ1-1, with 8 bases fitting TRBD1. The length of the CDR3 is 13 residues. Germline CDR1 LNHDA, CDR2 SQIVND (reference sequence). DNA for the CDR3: TGTGCGGCAAGGGGCAGGGGGCACACTGAAGCTTTCTTT. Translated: CAARGRGHTEAFF.

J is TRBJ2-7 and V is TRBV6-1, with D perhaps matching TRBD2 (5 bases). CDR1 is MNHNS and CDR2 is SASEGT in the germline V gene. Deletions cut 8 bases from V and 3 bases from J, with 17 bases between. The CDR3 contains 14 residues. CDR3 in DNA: TGTGCCAGCGTCGAGGGTCCCCTCGTCTACGAGCAGTACTTC. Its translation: CASVEGPLVYEQYF.